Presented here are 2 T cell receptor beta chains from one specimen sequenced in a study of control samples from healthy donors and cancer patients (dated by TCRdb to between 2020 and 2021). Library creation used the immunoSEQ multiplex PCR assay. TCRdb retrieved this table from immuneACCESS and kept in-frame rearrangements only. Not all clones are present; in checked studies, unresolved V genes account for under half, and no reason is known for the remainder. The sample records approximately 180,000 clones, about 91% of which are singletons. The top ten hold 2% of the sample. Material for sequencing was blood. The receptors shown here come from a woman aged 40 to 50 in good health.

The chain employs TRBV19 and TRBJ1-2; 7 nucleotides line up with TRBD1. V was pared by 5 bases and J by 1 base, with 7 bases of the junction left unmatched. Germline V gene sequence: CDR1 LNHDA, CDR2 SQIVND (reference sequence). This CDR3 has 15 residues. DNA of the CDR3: TGTGCCAGTAGTCCGGCTGCAGGGGGTAACTATGGCTACACCTTC. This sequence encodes CASSPAAGGNYGYTF. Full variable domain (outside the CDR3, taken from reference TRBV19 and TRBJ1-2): DGGITQSPKYLFRKEGQNVTLSCEQNLNHDAMYWYRQDPGQGLRLIYYSQIVNDFQKGDIAEGYSVSREKKESFPLTVTSAQKNPTAFYLCASSPAAGGNYGYTFGSGTRLTVV.

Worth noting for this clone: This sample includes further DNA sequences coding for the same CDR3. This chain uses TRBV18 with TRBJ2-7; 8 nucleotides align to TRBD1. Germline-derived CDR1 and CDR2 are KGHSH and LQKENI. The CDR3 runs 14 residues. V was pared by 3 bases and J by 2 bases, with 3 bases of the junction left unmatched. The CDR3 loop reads CASSPGQGTYEQYF. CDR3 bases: TGTGCCAGCTCACCCGGACAGGGAACCTACGAGCAGTACTTC.